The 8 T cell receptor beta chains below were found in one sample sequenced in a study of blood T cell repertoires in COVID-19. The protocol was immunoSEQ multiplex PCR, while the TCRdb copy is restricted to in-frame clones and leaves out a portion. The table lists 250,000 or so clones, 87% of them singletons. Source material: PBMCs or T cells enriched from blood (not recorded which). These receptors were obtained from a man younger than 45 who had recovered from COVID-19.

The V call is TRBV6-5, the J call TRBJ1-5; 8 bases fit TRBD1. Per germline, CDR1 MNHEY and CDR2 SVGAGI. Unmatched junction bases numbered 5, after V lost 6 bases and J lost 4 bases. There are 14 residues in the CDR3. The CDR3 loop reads CASRRTGLNQPQHF. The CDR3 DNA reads TGTGCCAGCAGACGGACAGGGTTGAATCAGCCCCAGCATTTT.

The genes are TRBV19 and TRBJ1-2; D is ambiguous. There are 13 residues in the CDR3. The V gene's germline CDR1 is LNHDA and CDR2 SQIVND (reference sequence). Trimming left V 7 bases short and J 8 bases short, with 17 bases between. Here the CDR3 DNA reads TGTGCCAGTACCCTTACCCCCACTTGGGGCTACACCTTC. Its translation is CASTLTPTWGYTF.

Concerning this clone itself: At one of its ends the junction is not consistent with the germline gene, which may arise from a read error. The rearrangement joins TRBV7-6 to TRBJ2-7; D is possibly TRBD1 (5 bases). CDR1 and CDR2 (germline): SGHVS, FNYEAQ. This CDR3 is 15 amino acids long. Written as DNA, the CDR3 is TGTGCCAGCAGCTTAAGGGGAACCAACCTCTACGAGCATTACTTC. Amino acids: CASSLRGTNLYEHYF.

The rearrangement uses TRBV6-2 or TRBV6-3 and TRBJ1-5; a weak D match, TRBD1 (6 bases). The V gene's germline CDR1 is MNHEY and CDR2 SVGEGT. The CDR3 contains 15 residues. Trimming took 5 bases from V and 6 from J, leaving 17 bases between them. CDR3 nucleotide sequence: TGTGCCAGCAGTGGGACGGGAGGGGGAAGTCAGCCCCAGCATTTT. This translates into CASSGTGGGSQPQHF.

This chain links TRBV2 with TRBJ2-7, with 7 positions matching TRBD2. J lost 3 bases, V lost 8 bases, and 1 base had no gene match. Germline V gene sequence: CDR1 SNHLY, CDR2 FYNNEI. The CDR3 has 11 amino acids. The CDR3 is CASGGSYEQYF. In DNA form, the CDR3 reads TGTGCCAGCGGCGGGAGCTACGAGCAGTACTTC.

As DNA, the CDR3 is TGTGCCAGCAGTTTATCGACAGGGAAAAATCTCGGCTATGGCTACACCTTC. Its translation: CASSLSTGKNLGYGYTF. The chain carries TRBV28 and TRBJ1-2; 7 bases are shared with TRBD1. The germline gives CDR1 MDHEN, CDR2 SYDVKM. V was pared by 1 base and J by 4 bases, with 12 bases of the junction left unmatched. This CDR3 has 17 residues.

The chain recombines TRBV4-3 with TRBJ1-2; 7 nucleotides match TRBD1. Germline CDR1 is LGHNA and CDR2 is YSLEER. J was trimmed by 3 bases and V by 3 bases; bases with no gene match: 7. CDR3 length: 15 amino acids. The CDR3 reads CASSQPRQGHYGYTF. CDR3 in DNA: TGCGCCAGCAGCCAGCCTCGACAGGGACACTATGGCTACACCTTC.

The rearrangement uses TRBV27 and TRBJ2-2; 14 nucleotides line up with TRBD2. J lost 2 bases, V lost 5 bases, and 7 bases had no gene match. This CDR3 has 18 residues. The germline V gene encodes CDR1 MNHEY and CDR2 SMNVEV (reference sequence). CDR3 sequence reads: CASSIRLAGGKNTGELFF. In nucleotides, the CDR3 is TGTGCCAGCAGTATACGACTAGCGGGAGGGAAAAACACCGGGGAGCTGTTTTTT.